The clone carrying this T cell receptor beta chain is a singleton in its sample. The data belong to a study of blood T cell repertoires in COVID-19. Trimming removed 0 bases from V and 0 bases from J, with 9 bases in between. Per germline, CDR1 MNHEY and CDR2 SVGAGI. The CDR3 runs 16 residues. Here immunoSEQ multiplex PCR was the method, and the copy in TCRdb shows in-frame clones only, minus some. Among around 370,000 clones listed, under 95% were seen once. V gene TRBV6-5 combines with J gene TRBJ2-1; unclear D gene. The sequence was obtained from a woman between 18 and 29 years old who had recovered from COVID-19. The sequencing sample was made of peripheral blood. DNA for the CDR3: TGTGCCAGCAGTTACTCCATAGCACCCTCCTACAATGAGCAGTTCTTC. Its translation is CASSYSIAPSYNEQFF.